What follows is one T cell receptor beta chain and its context. TCRdb's table, derived via immunoSEQ multiplex PCR, lists solely in-frame clones and lacks some. The table lists approximately 200,000 clones, 88% of them singletons, with 1.5% in the top ten. This specimen belongs to a study of blood T cell repertoires in COVID-19. The CDR3 totals 16 residues. CDR1 and CDR2 (germline): SGHTA, FQGNSA. The junction had 6 bases not matched to a gene; V was cut back by 5 bases and J by 6 bases. Input material: peripheral blood. This sequence was found in a man aged 18 to 30 with active or convalescent COVID-19. The chain recombines TRBV7-2 with TRBJ2-3, with 15 bases identical to TRBD2. CDR3 bases: TGTGCCAGCAGCGATGGACTAGCGGGAGGGCGGGATACGCAGTATTTT. Its protein is CASSDGLAGGRDTQYF. The complete variable domain, with remaining parts taken from reference TRBV7-2 and TRBJ2-3, reads GAGVSQSPSNKVTEKGKDVELRCDPISGHTALYWYRQSLGQGLEFLIYFQGNSAPDKSGLPSDRFSAERTGGSVSTLTIQRTQQEDSAVYLCASSDGLAGGRDTQYFGPGTRLTVL.